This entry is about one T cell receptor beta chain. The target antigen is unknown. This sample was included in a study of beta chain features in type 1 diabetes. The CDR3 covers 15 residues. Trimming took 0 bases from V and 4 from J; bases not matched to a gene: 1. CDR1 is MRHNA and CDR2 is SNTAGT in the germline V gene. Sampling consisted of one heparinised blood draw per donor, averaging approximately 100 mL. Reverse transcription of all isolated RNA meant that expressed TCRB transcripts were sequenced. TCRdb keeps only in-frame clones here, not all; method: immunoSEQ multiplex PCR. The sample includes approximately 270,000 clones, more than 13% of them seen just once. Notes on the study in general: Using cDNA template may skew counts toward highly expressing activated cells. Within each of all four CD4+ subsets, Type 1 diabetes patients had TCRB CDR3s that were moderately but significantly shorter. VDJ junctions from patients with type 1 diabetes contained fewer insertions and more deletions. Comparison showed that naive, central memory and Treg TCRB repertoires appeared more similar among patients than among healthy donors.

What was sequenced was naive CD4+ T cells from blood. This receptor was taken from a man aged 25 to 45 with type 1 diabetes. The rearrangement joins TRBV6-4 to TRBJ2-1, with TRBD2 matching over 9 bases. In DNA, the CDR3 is TGTGCCAGCAGTGACTCCCTAGCGGGGTACAATGAGCAGTTCTTC. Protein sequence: CASSDSLAGYNEQFF.